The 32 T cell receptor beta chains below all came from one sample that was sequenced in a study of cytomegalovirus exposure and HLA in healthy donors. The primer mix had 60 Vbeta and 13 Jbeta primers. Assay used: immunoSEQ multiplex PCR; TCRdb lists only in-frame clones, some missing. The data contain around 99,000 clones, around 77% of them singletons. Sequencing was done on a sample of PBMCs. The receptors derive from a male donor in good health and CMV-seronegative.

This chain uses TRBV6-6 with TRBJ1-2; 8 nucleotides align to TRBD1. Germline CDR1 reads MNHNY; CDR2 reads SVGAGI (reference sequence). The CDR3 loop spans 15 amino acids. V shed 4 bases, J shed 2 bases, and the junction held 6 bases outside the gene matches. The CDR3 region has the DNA TGTGCCAGCAGTTCGCGGGACAGGTTAAACTATGGCTACACCTTC. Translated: CASSSRDRLNYGYTF.

CDR3 in amino acids: CASSPGTSAYNEQFF. The CDR3 DNA reads as TGTGCCAGCAGTCCAGGGACTAGCGCATACAATGAGCAGTTCTTC. This rearrangement joins TRBV28 to TRBJ2-1; TRBD2 agrees at 10 bases. The CDR3 is made up of 15 amino acids. The germline V gene has CDR1 MDHEN and CDR2 SYDVKM. V shed 5 bases, J shed 4 bases, and the junction held 5 bases outside the gene matches.

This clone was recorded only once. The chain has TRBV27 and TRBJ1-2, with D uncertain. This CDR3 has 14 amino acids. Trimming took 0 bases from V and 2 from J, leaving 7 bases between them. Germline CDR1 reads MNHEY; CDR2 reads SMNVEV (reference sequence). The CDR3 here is CASSLSPGNYGYTF. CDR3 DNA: TGTGCCAGCAGTTTATCCCCTGGCAACTATGGCTACACCTTC.

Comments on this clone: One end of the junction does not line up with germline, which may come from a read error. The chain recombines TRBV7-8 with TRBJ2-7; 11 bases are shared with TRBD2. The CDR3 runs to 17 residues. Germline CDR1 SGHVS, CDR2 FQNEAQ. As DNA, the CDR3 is TGTGCCAGCAGCATAGCCCTTTTGGGACTAGCGGTTTACGAGCAGTACTTC. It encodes CASSIALLGLAVYEQYF. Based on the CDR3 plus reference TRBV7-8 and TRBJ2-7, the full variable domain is GAGVSQSPRYKVAKRGQDVALRCDPISGHVSLFWYQQALGQGPEFLTYFQNEAQLDKSGLPSDRFFAERPEGSVSTLKIQRTQQEDSAVYLCASSIALLGLAVYEQYFGPGTRLTVT.

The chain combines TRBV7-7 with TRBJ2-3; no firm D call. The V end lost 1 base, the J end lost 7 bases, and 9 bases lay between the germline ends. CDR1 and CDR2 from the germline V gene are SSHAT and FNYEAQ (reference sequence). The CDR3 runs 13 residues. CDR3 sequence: CASSLGSANTQYF. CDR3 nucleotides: TGTGCCAGCAGCTTAGGATCCGCTAATACGCAGTATTTT.

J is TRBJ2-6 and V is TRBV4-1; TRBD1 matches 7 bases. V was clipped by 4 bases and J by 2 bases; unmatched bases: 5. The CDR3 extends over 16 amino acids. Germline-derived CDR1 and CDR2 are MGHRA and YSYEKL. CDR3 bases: TGCGCCAGCAGCCCAATAGGGACAGCTGGGGCCAACGTCCTGACTTTC. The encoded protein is CASSPIGTAGANVLTF.

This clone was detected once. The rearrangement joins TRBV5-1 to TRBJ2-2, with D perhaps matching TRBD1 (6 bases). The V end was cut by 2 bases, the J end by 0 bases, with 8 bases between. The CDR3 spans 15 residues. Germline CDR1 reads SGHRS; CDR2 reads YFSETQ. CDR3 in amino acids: CASSFEGANTGELFF. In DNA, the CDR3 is TGCGCCAGCAGCTTCGAGGGGGCGAACACCGGGGAGCTGTTTTTT.

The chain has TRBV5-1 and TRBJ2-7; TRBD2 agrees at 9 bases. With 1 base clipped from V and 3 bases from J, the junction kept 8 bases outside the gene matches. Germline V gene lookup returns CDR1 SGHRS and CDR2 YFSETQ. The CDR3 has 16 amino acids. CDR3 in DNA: TGCGCCAGCAGCTTGACGGCGGCGGGAGGGATCTACGAGCAGTACTTC. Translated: CASSLTAAGGIYEQYF.

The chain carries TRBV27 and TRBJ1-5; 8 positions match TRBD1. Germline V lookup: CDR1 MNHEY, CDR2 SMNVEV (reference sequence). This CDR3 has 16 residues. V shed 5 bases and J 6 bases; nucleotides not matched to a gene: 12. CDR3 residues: CASSPLGQGQVQPQHF. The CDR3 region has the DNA TGTGCCAGCAGTCCGCTAGGACAGGGACAGGTTCAGCCCCAGCATTTT.

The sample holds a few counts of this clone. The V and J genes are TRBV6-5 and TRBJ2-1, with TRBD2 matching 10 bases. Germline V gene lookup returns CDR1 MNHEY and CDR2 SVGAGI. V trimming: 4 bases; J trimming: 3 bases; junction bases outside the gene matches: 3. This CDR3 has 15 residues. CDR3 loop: CASSFGLADYNEQFF. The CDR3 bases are TGTGCCAGCAGTTTCGGACTAGCGGACTACAATGAGCAGTTCTTC.

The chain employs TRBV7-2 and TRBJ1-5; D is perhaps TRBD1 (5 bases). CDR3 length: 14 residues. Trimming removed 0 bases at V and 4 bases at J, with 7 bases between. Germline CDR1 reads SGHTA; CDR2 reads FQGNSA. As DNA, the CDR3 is TGTGCCAGCAGCTTAGCGCCAGGGAATCAGCCCCAGCATTTT. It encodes CASSLAPGNQPQHF.

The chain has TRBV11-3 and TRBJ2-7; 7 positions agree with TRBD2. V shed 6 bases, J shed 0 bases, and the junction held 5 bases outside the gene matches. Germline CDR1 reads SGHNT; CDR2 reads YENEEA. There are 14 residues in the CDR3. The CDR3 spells CASSPSGNSYEQYF. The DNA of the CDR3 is TGTGCCAGCAGTCCTAGCGGAAACTCCTACGAGCAGTACTTC.

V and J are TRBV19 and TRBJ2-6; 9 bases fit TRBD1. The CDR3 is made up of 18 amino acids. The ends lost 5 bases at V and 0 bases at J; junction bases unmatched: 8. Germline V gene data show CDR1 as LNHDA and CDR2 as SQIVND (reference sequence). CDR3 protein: CASSSTGGRVSGANVLTF. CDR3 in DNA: TGTGCCAGTAGTTCAACAGGGGGCAGGGTCTCTGGGGCCAACGTCCTGACTTTC.

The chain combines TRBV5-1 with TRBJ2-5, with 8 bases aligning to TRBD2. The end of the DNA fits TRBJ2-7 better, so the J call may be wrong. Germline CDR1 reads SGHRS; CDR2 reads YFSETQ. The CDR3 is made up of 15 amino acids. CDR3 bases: TGCGCCAGCAGCTTGGGAGCGGGAGTCGCCTACGAGCAGTACTTC. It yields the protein CASSLGAGVAYEQYF.

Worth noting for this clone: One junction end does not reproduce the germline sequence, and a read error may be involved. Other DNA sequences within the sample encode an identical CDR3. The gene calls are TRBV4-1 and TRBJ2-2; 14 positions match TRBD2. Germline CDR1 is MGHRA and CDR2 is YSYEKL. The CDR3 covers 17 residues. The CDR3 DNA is TGCGCCAGCAGCCCGGGACTAGCGGGAGTGGACACCGGGGAGTTGTTTTTT. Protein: CASSPGLAGVDTGELFF.

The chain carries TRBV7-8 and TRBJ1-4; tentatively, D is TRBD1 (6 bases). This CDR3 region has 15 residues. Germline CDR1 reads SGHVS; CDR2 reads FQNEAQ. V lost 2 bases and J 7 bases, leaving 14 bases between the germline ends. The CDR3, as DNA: TGTGCCAGCAGCTTACAACCAGGGGATGGTGAAAAACTGTTTTTT. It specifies CASSLQPGDGEKLFF.

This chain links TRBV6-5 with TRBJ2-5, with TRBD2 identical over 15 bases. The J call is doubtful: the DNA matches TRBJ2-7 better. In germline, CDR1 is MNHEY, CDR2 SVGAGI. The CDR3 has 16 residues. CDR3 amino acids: CASSYRTSGRAYEQYF. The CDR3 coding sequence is TGTGCCAGCAGTTACCGGACTAGCGGGAGGGCCTACGAGCAGTACTTC.

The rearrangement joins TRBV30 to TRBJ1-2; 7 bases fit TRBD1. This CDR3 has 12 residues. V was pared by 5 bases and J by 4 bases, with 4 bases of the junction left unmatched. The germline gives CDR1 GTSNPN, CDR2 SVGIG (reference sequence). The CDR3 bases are TGTGCCTGGGGGGACAGAGGCTATGGCTACACCTTC. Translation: CAWGDRGYGYTF.

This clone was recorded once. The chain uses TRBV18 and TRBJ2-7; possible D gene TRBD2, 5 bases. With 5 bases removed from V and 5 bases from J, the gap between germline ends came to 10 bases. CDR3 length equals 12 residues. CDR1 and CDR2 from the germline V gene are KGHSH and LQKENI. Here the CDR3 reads CASSSAGNEQYF. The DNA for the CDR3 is TGTGCCAGCTCATCCGCCGGGAACGAGCAGTACTTC.

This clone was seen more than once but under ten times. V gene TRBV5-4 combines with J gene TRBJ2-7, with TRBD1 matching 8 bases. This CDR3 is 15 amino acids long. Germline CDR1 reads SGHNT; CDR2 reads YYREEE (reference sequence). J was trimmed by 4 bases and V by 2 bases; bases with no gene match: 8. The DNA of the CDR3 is TGTGCCAGCAGCTTTGGGGGGACAGGTTGGTACGAGCAGTACTTC. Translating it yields CASSFGGTGWYEQYF.

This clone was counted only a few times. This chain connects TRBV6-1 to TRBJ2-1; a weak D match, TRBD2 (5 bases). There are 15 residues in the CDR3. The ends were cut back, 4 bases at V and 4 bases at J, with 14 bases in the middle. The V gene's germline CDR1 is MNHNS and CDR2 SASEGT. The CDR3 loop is CASSGDLGEYNEQFF. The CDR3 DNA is TGTGCCAGCAGTGGGGATCTTGGGGAGTACAATGAGCAGTTCTTC.

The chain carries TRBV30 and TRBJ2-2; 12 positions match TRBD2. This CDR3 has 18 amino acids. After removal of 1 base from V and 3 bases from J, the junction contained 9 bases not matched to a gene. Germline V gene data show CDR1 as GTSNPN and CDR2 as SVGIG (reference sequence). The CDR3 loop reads CAWSAGLAGLSYTGELFF. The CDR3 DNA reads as TGTGCCTGGAGTGCCGGACTAGCGGGACTAAGTTACACCGGGGAGCTGTTTTTT.

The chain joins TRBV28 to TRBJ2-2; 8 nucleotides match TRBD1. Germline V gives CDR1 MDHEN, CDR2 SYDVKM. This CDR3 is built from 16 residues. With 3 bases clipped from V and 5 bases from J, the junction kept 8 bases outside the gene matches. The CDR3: CASSFSGRGRTGELFF. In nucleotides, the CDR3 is TGTGCCAGCAGTTTCTCTGGCAGGGGGCGAACCGGGGAGCTGTTTTTT.

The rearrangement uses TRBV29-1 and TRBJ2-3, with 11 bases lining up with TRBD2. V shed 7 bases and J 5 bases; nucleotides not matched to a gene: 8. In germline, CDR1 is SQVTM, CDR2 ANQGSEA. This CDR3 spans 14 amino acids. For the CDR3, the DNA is TGCAGCGGGGAGACTAGCGGGAATGTAGATACGCAGTATTTT. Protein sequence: CSGETSGNVDTQYF.

The CDR3, as DNA: TGTGCCAGCAGCTCCGCGTCGGGGGGGGCTACTGAAGCTTTCTTT. This codes for CASSSASGGATEAFF. V gene TRBV7-8 combines with J gene TRBJ1-1, with D perhaps TRBD1 (6 bases). Germline values: CDR1 SGHVS, CDR2 FQNEAQ. The CDR3 extends over 15 amino acids. Deletions cut 4 bases from V and 5 bases from J, with 17 bases between.

CDR3 loop: CASSPAAFRGRTEQYF. The DNA of the CDR3 is TGCGCCAGCAGCCCTGCGGCCTTTCGCGGGAGGACCGAGCAGTACTTC. The chain combines TRBV4-1 with TRBJ2-7; 8 bases match TRBD2. CDR1 is MGHRA and CDR2 is YSYEKL in the germline V gene. With 4 bases clipped from V and 6 bases from J, the junction kept 14 bases outside the gene matches. This CDR3 has 16 residues.

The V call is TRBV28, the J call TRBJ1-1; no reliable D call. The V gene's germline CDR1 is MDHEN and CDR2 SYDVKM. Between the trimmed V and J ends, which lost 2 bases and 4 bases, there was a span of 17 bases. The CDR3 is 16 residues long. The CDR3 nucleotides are TGTGCCAGCAGTTTACGCACGCCGGGAGGGCGCACTGAAGCTTTCTTT. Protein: CASSLRTPGGRTEAFF.

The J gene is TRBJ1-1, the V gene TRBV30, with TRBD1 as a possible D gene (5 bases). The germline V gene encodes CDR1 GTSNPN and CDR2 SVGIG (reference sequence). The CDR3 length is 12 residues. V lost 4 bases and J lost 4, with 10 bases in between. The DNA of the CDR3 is TGTGCCTGGACAGGGTTGAGCACTGAAGCTTTCTTT. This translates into CAWTGLSTEAFF. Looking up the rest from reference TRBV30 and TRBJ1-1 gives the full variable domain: SQTIHQWPATLVQPVGSPLSLECTVEGTSNPNLYWYRQAAGRGLQLLFYSVGIGQISSEVPQNLSASRPQDRQFILSSKKLLLSDSGFYLCAWTGLSTEAFFGQGTRLTVV.

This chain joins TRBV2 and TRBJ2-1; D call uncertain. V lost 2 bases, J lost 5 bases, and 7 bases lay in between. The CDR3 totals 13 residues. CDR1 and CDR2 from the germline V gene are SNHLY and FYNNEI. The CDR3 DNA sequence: TGTGCCAGCAGTGAAACGGTGGACAATGAGCAGTTCTTC. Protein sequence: CASSETVDNEQFF.

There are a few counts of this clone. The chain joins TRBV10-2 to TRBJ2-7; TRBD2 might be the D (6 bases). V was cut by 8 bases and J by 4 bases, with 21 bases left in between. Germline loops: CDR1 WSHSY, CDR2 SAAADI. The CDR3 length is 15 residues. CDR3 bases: TGCGCCAGCCTTGTAGAGGCGGGAAATACTTACGAGCAGTACTTC. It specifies CASLVEAGNTYEQYF.

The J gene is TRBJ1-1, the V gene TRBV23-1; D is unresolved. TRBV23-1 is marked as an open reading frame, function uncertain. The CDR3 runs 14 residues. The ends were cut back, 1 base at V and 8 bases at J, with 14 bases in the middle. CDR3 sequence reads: CASSQLGSHPEAFF. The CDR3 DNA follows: TGCGCCAGCAGTCAATTGGGGAGCCACCCCGAAGCTTTCTTT.

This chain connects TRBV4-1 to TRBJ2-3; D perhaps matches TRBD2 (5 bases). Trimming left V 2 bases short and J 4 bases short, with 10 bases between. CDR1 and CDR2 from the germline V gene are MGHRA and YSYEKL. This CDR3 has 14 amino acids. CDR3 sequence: CASSQIGGADTQYF. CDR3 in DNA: TGCGCCAGCAGCCAAATTGGAGGAGCAGATACGCAGTATTTT.